The 21 T cell receptor beta chains listed next were all sequenced from one sample in a study of blood T cell repertoires in COVID-19. The table came from immunoSEQ multiplex PCR; TCRdb's copy has only in-frame clones and leaves some out. The sample carries about 240,000 clones, approximately 85% recorded once. Input material: peripheral blood. The source is a man in his fifties or sixties with COVID-19, enrolled during active disease.

This chain joins TRBV3-1 (or the pseudogene TRBV3-2) and TRBJ1-3; D ambiguous. Trimming shortened V by 5 bases and J by 3 bases, and 17 bases separated the two germline ends. The CDR3 is 16 amino acids. Germline loops: CDR1 LGHDT, CDR2 YNNKEL (reference sequence). CDR3 region: CASSIRPGGIGNTIYF. CDR3 nucleotides: TGTGCCAGCAGCATCCGCCCGGGAGGGATTGGAAACACCATATATTTT.

This chain's CDR3 is CASTWGLGLAGLSSYEQYF. The CDR3 nucleotides read TGTGCCAGCACCTGGGGGTTAGGACTAGCGGGGTTAAGCTCCTACGAGCAGTACTTC. The chain combines TRBV7-8 with TRBJ2-7, with 12 bases lining up with TRBD2. Germline lookup yields CDR1 SGHVS and CDR2 FQNEAQ. This CDR3 comprises 19 residues. V shed 7 bases, J shed 0 bases, and the junction held 16 bases outside the gene matches.

This clone has just a few counts. The gene calls are TRBV28 and TRBJ1-2, with D hard to call. This CDR3 comprises 12 residues. The V end was cut by 6 bases, the J end by 3 bases, with 8 bases between. Germline V gene data show CDR1 as MDHEN and CDR2 as SYDVKM. In nucleotides, the CDR3 is TGTGCCAGCAGCGCCGGGTACTATGGCTACACCTTC. It is translated as CASSAGYYGYTF.

This chain connects TRBV29-1 to TRBJ1-1; 8 bases align to TRBD1. The CDR3 is 13 residues long. The germline V gene has CDR1 SQVTM and CDR2 ANQGSEA. V was clipped by 7 bases and J by 0 bases; unmatched bases: 4. CDR3 loop: CSANRGMNTEAFF. As DNA, the CDR3 is TGCAGCGCGAACAGGGGGATGAACACTGAAGCTTTCTTT.

The chain recombines TRBV5-6 with TRBJ1-1, with D perhaps TRBD1 (5 bases). The ends were cut back, 3 bases at V and 5 bases at J, with 17 bases in the middle. The germline V gene encodes CDR1 SGHDT and CDR2 YYEEEE. This CDR3 has 15 amino acids. The CDR3, as DNA: TGTGCCAGCAGCTACACCGGGGGTGGGGAGACTGAAGCTTTCTTT. This gives the protein CASSYTGGGETEAFF.

The chain employs TRBV3-1 (or the pseudogene TRBV3-2) and TRBJ1-4, with 8 bases aligning to TRBD1. Per germline, CDR1 LGHDT and CDR2 YNNKEL (reference sequence). The ends lost 2 bases at V and 10 bases at J; junction bases unmatched: 18. The CDR3 is 18 residues long. CDR3 sequence (DNA): TGTGCCAGCAGCCAACTCCGACAGGGGCGATATTCAGGCGGAAAACTGTTTTTT. Amino acids: CASSQLRQGRYSGGKLFF.

A remark on this clone: The identical CDR3 is also encoded by other nucleotide sequences in the sample. The chain combines TRBV5-1 with TRBJ2-5; the match to TRBD1 covers 8 bases. Germline CDR1 and CDR2: SGHRS and YFSETQ. V trimming: 3 bases; J trimming: 3 bases; junction bases outside the gene matches: 1. This CDR3 spans 13 amino acids. The CDR3 coding sequence is TGCGCCAGCAGCTCACAGGGGGAAGAGACCCAGTACTTC. It is translated as CASSSQGEETQYF.

This chain links TRBV7-8 with TRBJ1-2, with TRBD1 as a possible D gene (6 bases). Germline loops: CDR1 SGHVS, CDR2 FQNEAQ. The CDR3 covers 13 residues. The V gene lost 3 bases and the J gene lost 7 bases, with 12 bases spanning the gap. CDR3 DNA: TGTGCCAGCAGCTTGGGAGGGGGGGCTGGCTACACCTTC. Translation gives CASSLGGGAGYTF.

The rearrangement links TRBV25-1 to TRBJ2-1; TRBD1 agrees at 7 bases. J was trimmed by 5 bases and V by 6 bases; bases with no gene match: 7. Germline CDR1 reads MGHDK; CDR2 reads SYGVNS. This CDR3 has 14 residues. In DNA, the CDR3 is TGTGCCAGCAGGACAGGGCCCCCTAACAATGAGCAGTTCTTC. This sequence encodes CASRTGPPNNEQFF.

This chain uses TRBV7-9 with TRBJ2-7; a possible D gene is TRBD1 (6 bases). Germline CDR1 reads SEHNR; CDR2 reads FQNEAQ (reference sequence). V lost 8 bases and J lost 2, with 10 bases in between. This CDR3 has 12 residues. The CDR3 nucleotides read TGTGCCAGCGCTGGACAGACCTACGAGCAGTACTTC. Its protein is CASAGQTYEQYF. The variable domain in full, completed from reference TRBV7-9 and TRBJ2-7, reads DTGVSQNPRHKITKRGQNVTFRCDPISEHNRLYWYRQTLGQGPEFLTYFQNEAQLEKSRLLSDRFSAERPKGSFSTLEIQRTEQGDSAMYLCASAGQTYEQYFGPGTRLTVT.

V and J are TRBV2 and TRBJ2-1; 8 nucleotides agree with TRBD1. Germline V CDR1 and CDR2: SNHLY, FYNNEI. CDR3 length equals 13 residues. After removal of 8 bases from V and 5 bases from J, the junction contained 5 bases not matched to a gene. The CDR3 protein is CASYRDRNNEQFF. In DNA form, the CDR3 reads TGTGCCAGCTACCGGGACAGGAACAATGAGCAGTTCTTC.

The CDR3 DNA reads as TGTGCCAGCAGCTTGGAGCAGGGAGGCACTGAAGCTTTCTTT. Its protein product is CASSLEQGGTEAFF. The chain uses TRBV7-2 and TRBJ1-1, with D possibly being TRBD1 (5 bases). The germline V gene encodes CDR1 SGHTA and CDR2 FQGNSA. The CDR3 is made up of 14 amino acids. V lost 3 bases to trimming and J lost 4 bases, with 12 bases between them. Combining the CDR3 with reference TRBV7-2 and TRBJ1-1 gives the whole variable domain GAGVSQSPSNKVTEKGKDVELRCDPISGHTALYWYRQSLGQGLEFLIYFQGNSAPDKSGLPSDRFSAERTGGSVSTLTIQRTQQEDSAVYLCASSLEQGGTEAFFGQGTRLTVV.

The chain uses TRBV28 and TRBJ2-1; weak D call: TRBD2 (6 bases). Between the trimmed V and J ends, which lost 2 bases and 7 bases, there was a span of 9 bases. The CDR3 is 13 residues long. The V gene's germline CDR1 is MDHEN and CDR2 SYDVKM. The CDR3 coding sequence is TGTGCCAGCAGTTTAACGGGGGATAATGAGCAGTTCTTC. This sequence encodes CASSLTGDNEQFF. Supplemented by reference TRBV28 and TRBJ2-1, the full variable domain reads DVKVTQSSRYLVKRTGEKVFLECVQDMDHENMFWYRQDPGLGLRLIYFSYDVKMKEKGDIPEGYSVSREKKERFSLILESASTNQTSMYLCASSLTGDNEQFFGPGTRLTVL.

J is TRBJ2-5 and V is TRBV7-2; no definite D call. CDR3 size: 13 residues. Germline lookup yields CDR1 SGHTA and CDR2 FQGNSA. V lost 5 bases to trimming and J lost 1 base, with 8 bases between them. The CDR3 DNA reads TGTGCCAGCAGCCCTATAGCCCAAGAGACCCAGTACTTC. Translating it yields CASSPIAQETQYF.

This CDR3 is CASSVVGGPKETQYF. CDR3 nucleotide sequence: TGTGCCAGCAGCGTAGTCGGGGGGCCCAAAGAGACCCAGTACTTC. This sequence joins TRBV9 and TRBJ2-5; D possibly corresponds to TRBD2 (7 bases). The germline CDR1 and CDR2 sequences are SGDLS and YYNGEE. This CDR3 comprises 15 residues. V was shortened by 0 bases and J by 3 bases, with 12 bases between the two germline ends.

The gene calls are TRBV3-1 (or the pseudogene TRBV3-2) and TRBJ1-2, with D unresolved. The germline gives CDR1 LGHDT, CDR2 YNNKEL (reference sequence). The CDR3 contains 13 residues. Trimming took off 4 bases at V and 5 bases at J, with 11 bases between the two ends. CDR3 residues: CASSPPAAYGYTF. The CDR3, as DNA: TGTGCCAGCAGCCCCCCGGCGGCTTATGGCTACACCTTC.

The J gene is TRBJ1-2, the V gene TRBV5-4, with TRBD1 as a possible D gene (6 bases). The CDR3 totals 14 residues. CDR1 is SGHNT and CDR2 is YYREEE in the germline V gene (reference sequence). Trimming stripped 0 bases from V and 8 bases from J, with 14 bases between. CDR3 DNA: TGTGCCAGCAGCTTGGAGGCCGGGACAAAAGGCTACACCTTC. Translation gives CASSLEAGTKGYTF.

The chain employs TRBV19 and TRBJ2-3; no clear D gene. V was shortened by 3 bases and J by 4 bases, with 11 bases between the two germline ends. The germline gives CDR1 LNHDA, CDR2 SQIVND (reference sequence). CDR3 size: 14 residues. The CDR3 reads CASSIPHFSDTQYF. CDR3 in DNA: TGTGCCAGTAGTATCCCCCACTTCTCAGATACGCAGTATTTT.

The rearrangement links TRBV18 to TRBJ1-1; no reliable D call. Germline V gene lookup returns CDR1 KGHSH and CDR2 LQKENI. V was pared by 6 bases and J by 1 base, with 12 bases between. The CDR3 sequence is 14 residues long. The chain's CDR3 is CASSPGRGNTEAFF. The DNA for the CDR3 is TGTGCCAGCTCCCCCGGGAGAGGGAACACTGAAGCTTTCTTT.

The CDR3 sequence is CASSASAGALAGELFF. As DNA, the CDR3 is TGTGCCAGCTCGGCTTCGGCGGGGGCTTTAGCCGGGGAGCTGTTTTTT. The chain couples TRBV18 to TRBJ2-2; D is possibly TRBD2 (7 bases). Germline CDR1 KGHSH, CDR2 LQKENI. V was pared by 6 bases and J by 6 bases, with 20 bases between. This CDR3 comprises 16 residues. The full variable domain, rest sourced from reference TRBV18 and TRBJ2-2, is NAGVMQNPRHLVRRRGQEARLRCSPMKGHSHVYWYRQLPEEGLKFMVYLQKENIIDESGMPKERFSAEFPKEGPSILRIQQVVRGDSAAYFCASSASAGALAGELFFGEGSRLTVL.

V is TRBV6-4 and J is TRBJ2-3, with 7 bases identical to TRBD1. Germline lookup yields CDR1 MRHNA and CDR2 SNTAGT. There are 15 residues in the CDR3. Trimming removed 2 bases from V and 3 bases from J; junction bases left unmatched: 5. CDR3 residues: CASSDLPTGTDTQYF. DNA of the CDR3: TGTGCCAGCAGTGACCTACCGACAGGGACAGATACGCAGTATTTT.